Following are 14 T cell receptor beta chains from one sample sequenced in a study of human T cells and chemical hapten exposure (dated by TCRdb to the early 2020s). Total RNA was isolated from unfractionated whole blood collected in Tempus Blood RNA tubes. Library construction relied on 5' RACE. The instrument was an Illumina MiSeq. The public reads were run again by TCRdb, first through fastp at Q25 and then through MiXCR, and only productive beta chains were kept. CDR3 protein sequences are deduplicated, and each keeps its most common genes and DNA. This sample is represented by about 81,000 distinct CDR3 sequences; more than 7.5% of them were singletons. Approximately 2.5% of the sample goes to the ten largest clones. These receptors all stem from a male donor in good health.

The chain recombines TRBV5-1 with TRBJ1-1, with D tentatively TRBD1 (5 bases). Germline V gene lookup returns CDR1 SGHRS and CDR2 YFSETQ. CDR3 length: 15 amino acids. V was trimmed by 2 bases and J by 1 base, leaving 12 bases between them. The chain's CDR3 is CASSLGGTENTEAFF. CDR3 DNA sequence: TGCGCCAGCAGCTTAGGTGGGACGGAGAACACTGAAGCTTTCTTT. The whole variable domain, filled in from reference TRBV5-1 and TRBJ1-1, reads KAGVTQTPRYLIKTRGQQVTLSCSPISGHRSVSWYQQTPGQGLQFLFEYFSETQRNKGNFPGRFSGRQFSNSRSEMNVSTLELGDSALYLCASSLGGTENTEAFFGQGTRLTVV.

This clonotype occurred a few times. The chain is built from TRBV2 and TRBJ1-5; 8 positions match TRBD1. CDR3 length equals 14 residues. J was trimmed by 2 bases and V by 8 bases; bases with no gene match: 5. Germline V gives CDR1 SNHLY, CDR2 FYNNEI. Here the CDR3 reads CASAGGRGNQPQHF. The DNA of the CDR3 is TGTGCCAGCGCAGGGGGCAGGGGCAATCAGCCCCAGCATTTT.

V gene TRBV7-3 combines with J gene TRBJ1-1; no reliable D call. Germline V gene sequence: CDR1 SGHTA, CDR2 FQGTGA. Trimming took off 6 bases at V and 3 bases at J, with 11 bases between the two ends. This CDR3 spans 13 amino acids. CDR3 in DNA: TGTGCCAGCAGGGCAAGATTGGACACTGAAGCTTTCTTT. This sequence encodes CASRARLDTEAFF.

At least ten counts were recorded for this clonotype. The chain has TRBV3-1 and TRBJ2-1; perhaps TRBD2 as D (6 bases). V lost 4 bases and J lost 4, with 11 bases in between. CDR1 and CDR2 (germline): LGHDT, YNNKEL (reference sequence). The CDR3 is 14 amino acids. The CDR3 coding sequence is TGTGCCAGCAGCCCCGGGACTTATTACAATGAGCAGTTCTTC. As protein: CASSPGTYYNEQFF.

This clonotype was recorded many times. The V call is TRBV7-2, the J call TRBJ1-1; D remains ambiguous. Germline V gene data show CDR1 as SGHTA and CDR2 as FQGNSA. The CDR3 is 14 amino acids. V dropped 1 base and J dropped 5 bases, with 11 bases sitting between them. The CDR3 region has the DNA TGTGCCAGCAGCTTAGTGTGGCAGCAAACTGAAGCTTTCTTT. Protein product: CASSLVWQQTEAFF.

This clonotype was seen many times. The genes are TRBV20-1 and TRBJ2-3; tentative D call: TRBD2 (6 bases). Germline V gene data show CDR1 as DFQATT and CDR2 as SNEGSKA (reference sequence). There are 16 residues in the CDR3. Trimming pared 3 bases from V and 2 bases from J, leaving 18 bases between. In nucleotides, the CDR3 is TGCAGTGCTAGTCCGGGACTTTTAACCTACACAGATACGCAGTATTTT. It translates to CSASPGLLTYTDTQYF.

This clonotype was observed at least ten times. The chain uses TRBV12-3 or TRBV12-4 and TRBJ2-7; 9 bases match TRBD2. Trimming cost V 3 bases and J 3 bases; bases outside gene matches: 3. The CDR3 consists of 14 residues. DNA for the CDR3: TGTGCCAGCAGTTTTAGTAGCGGGAGCTACGAGCAGTACTTC. It codes for CASSFSSGSYEQYF.

In its sample, this clonotype was seen many times. J is TRBJ2-2 and V is TRBV5-4; 10 bases line up with TRBD1. The trim removed 3 bases at V and 6 bases at J, leaving 8 bases unmatched. CDR1 and CDR2 from the germline V gene are SGHNT and YYREEE (reference sequence). The CDR3 covers 16 residues. The CDR3 DNA reads as TGTGCCAGCAGCTCGCCGGGACAGGGGATGGCCGGGGAGCTGTTTTTT. The encoded protein is CASSSPGQGMAGELFF. The entire variable domain, with the rest obtained from reference TRBV5-4 and TRBJ2-2, is as follows: ETGVTQSPTHLIKTRGQQVTLRCSSQSGHNTVSWYQQALGQGPQFIFQYYREEENGRGNFPPRFSGLQFPNYSSELNVNALELDDSALYLCASSSPGQGMAGELFFGEGSRLTVL.

This clonotype was seen more than once but under ten times. The chain has TRBV10-1 and TRBJ1-3, with no clear D. This CDR3 spans 12 amino acids. Germline values: CDR1 WNHNN, CDR2 SYGVQD (reference sequence). Trimming left V 7 bases short and J 0 bases short, with 4 bases between. CDR3: CASTDSGNTIYF. The CDR3 region has the DNA TGCGCCAGCACGGACTCTGGAAACACCATATATTTT.

The chain is built from TRBV29-1 and TRBJ1-5; 7 bases agree with TRBD1. CDR1 SQVTM and CDR2 ANQGSEA come from the germline V gene. V shed 6 bases and J 3 bases; nucleotides not matched to a gene: 8. The CDR3 length is 14 residues. The CDR3 bases are TGCAGCGTCGCAAAACAGGGGCTCAATCAGCCCCAGCATTTT. Its protein is CSVAKQGLNQPQHF.

In its sample, this clonotype was seen many times. The chain links TRBV19 to TRBJ1-5; 7 positions agree with TRBD1. The CDR3 extends over 13 amino acids. J was trimmed by 5 bases and V by 7 bases; bases with no gene match: 5. Germline CDR1 reads LNHDA; CDR2 reads SQIVND (reference sequence). The CDR3 loop is CASTPGGYQPQHF. Written as DNA, the CDR3 is TGTGCCAGTACTCCAGGGGGATATCAGCCCCAGCATTTT.

There are many counts of this clonotype. This chain links TRBV12-5 with TRBJ2-2; TRBD2 matches at 11 bases. V gave up 3 bases and J gave up 2 bases; unmatched junction bases: 11. CDR3 length equals 19 residues. The V gene's germline CDR1 is LGHNT and CDR2 FRNRAP. CDR3 sequence reads: CASGFGGTSGGFNTGELFF. CDR3 DNA sequence: TGTGCTAGTGGTTTTGGAGGAACTAGCGGGGGATTTAACACCGGGGAGCTGTTTTTT.

This clonotype was counted a few times. This rearrangement joins TRBV6-1 to TRBJ2-5; 8 positions match TRBD2. V gave up 6 bases and J gave up 7 bases; unmatched junction bases: 7. The CDR3 contains 13 residues. The V gene's germline CDR1 is MNHNS and CDR2 SASEGT. CDR3 region: CASSGREAGTQYF. The DNA for the CDR3 is TGTGCCAGCAGCGGGAGGGAGGCGGGGACCCAGTACTTC.

The rearrangement uses TRBV6-5 and TRBJ2-3; 14 bases are a match to TRBD2. J was trimmed by 2 bases and V by 6 bases; bases with no gene match: 7. Per germline, CDR1 MNHEY and CDR2 SVGAGI. CDR3 size: 17 residues. The CDR3 DNA reads as TGTGCCAGCAGGGGACTAGCGGGAGAGGGGGCCACAGATACGCAGTATTTT. It codes for CASRGLAGEGATDTQYF.